This is a list of T cell receptor beta chains from one sample in a study of response to subunit inactivated influenza vaccine. One entry per CDR3 protein results from TCRdb running MiXCR on the RT-PCR reads. The table shows about 650,000 distinct CDR3 sequences, with more than 15% occurring only once. Here the sequenced sample was PBMCs from blood, taken less than 13 days after vaccination. These receptors came from a man over 45 who received an inactivated influenza vaccine. Both conserved end residues are trimmed from each CDR3. A clone size is listed for some rows: how often the clone was seen (once, few, many), or a class if it is expanded.

clone_size	v_call	cdr3_aa
few	TRBV6-2/TRBV6-3	ASSYKGGHSAYEQY
NA	TRBV20-1	SARGGGRSQETQY
NA	TRBV19	ASSANNRYEQY
NA	TRBV7-9	ASRLTGGDETQY
NA	TRBV4-3	ASSQVLRDEKLF
few	TRBV7-9	ASSLGGSSSYEQY
many	TRBV11-2	ASSSQGASGNTIY
NA	TRBV7-6	ASSLGDMSDRGAYEQY
NA	TRBV7-9	ASSSPEGLQETQY
few	TRBV14	ASSQDLWTVYNEQF
few	TRBV9	ASSPSDTSGNTIY
few	TRBV18	ASSPQGGLGEQY
few	TRBV6-6	ASNSLGYYGYT
NA	TRBV5-4	ASSPGGTSSYNEQF
NA	TRBV20-1	SARGLNDQPQH
NA	TRBV28	ASSSGTVPFEQY
NA	TRBV29-1	SVSTGMNTEAF
NA	TRBV6-1	ASSRRTGSSYNSPLH
NA	TRBV6-1	ASRPLGQDNEQF
many	TRBV10-3	AISETGLANTGELF
NA	TRBV7-9	ASSSRGRQMNTEAF
NA	TRBV15	ATRRNTGELF
NA	TRBV5-1	ASSYDQPTDTQY
NA	TRBV14	ASSAGYIQY
NA	TRBV18	ASSGQGAKNIQY
NA	TRBV7-2	ASSPILFSEQF
NA	TRBV5-1	ASRKSGRTHYEQY
few	TRBV7-9	ASSPLAGALTDTQY
few	TRBV6-2/TRBV6-3	ASSGLAESYEQY
NA	TRBV7-6	ASTLGIGGDGYT
few	TRBV7-2	ASSLLGGVYEQY
few	TRBV4-1	ASSQLSTKLYRVSGANVLT
few	TRBV5-1	ASSLAAGGNYGYT
NA	TRBV7-9	ASSTDRGPDTQY
few	TRBV20-1	SARVVRAGAGNTIY
few	TRBV5-1	ASSPTPGQPSYEQY
few	TRBV20-1	SAGVPGELF
few	TRBV11-2	ASSISGGRAVNEQF
many	TRBV10-3	AISDRGQETQY
NA	TRBV12-3/TRBV12-4	ASKRTGGNSPLH